What follows is one T cell receptor (beta chain) and its context. Profiling relied on immunoSEQ multiplex PCR, and the TCRdb table lists in-frame clones only, not all of them. The sample carries 50,000 or so clones, roughly nine tenths recorded once. There are 17 residues in the CDR3. CDR1 and CDR2 from the germline V gene are KGHSH and LQKENI. Trimming cost V 5 bases and J 3 bases; bases outside gene matches: 14. Any history of autoimmune disease or systemic immunosuppression disqualified patients. Blood sampling took place at baseline, cycle 4 day 1, and cycle 7 day 1. The data stem from a study of OX40 agonist ivuxolimab in advanced cancers. Study information: Dose-escalation patients were diagnosed with hepatocellular carcinoma, melanoma, renal cell cancer or head and neck cancer.

The material sequenced was CD4+ or CD8+ T cells sorted from blood, taken in a trial of the OX40 agonist ivuxolimab. The V gene is TRBV18, the J gene TRBJ2-7, with 9 bases identical to TRBD1. This TCR was sampled from an adult with an advanced solid tumor such as melanoma, head and neck, liver or kidney cancer. CDR3 loop: CASSYQSRTGAGYEQYF. CDR3 bases: TGTGCCAGCTCATATCAAAGCAGGACAGGGGCCGGCTACGAGCAGTACTTC. The whole variable domain, remainder taken from reference TRBV18 and TRBJ2-7, is NAGVMQNPRHLVRRRGQEARLRCSPMKGHSHVYWYRQLPEEGLKFMVYLQKENIIDESGMPKERFSAEFPKEGPSILRIQQVVRGDSAAYFCASSYQSRTGAGYEQYFGPGTRLTVT.